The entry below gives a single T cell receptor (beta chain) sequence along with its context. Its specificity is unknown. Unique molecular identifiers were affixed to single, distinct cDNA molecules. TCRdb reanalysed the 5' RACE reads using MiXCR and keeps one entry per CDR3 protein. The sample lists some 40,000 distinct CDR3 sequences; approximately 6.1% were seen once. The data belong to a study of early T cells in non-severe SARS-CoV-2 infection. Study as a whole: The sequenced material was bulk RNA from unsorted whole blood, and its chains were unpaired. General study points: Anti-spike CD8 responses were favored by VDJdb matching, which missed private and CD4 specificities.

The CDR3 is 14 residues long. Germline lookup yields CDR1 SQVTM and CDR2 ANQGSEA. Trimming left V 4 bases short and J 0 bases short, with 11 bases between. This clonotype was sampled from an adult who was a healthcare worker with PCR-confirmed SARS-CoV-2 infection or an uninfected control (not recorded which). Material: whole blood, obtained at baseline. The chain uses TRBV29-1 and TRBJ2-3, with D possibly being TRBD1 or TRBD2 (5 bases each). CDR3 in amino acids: CSVGGRDSTDTQYF. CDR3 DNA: TGCAGCGTTGGGGGACGGGACAGCACAGATACGCAGTATTTT.